This is a list of T cell receptor beta chains from one sample in a study of T cell responses to AZD1222 COVID-19 vaccine. TCRdb keeps only in-frame clones here, not all; method: immunoSEQ multiplex PCR. The top ten hold approximately 10% of the sample, which has under 60,000 clones, 80% to 90% seen once. The sequencing here drew on peripheral blood, taken on day 0 of AZD1222 vaccination. These receptors all come from an adult in good health. Each CDR3 is given with its conserved first and last residue. A D gene is named only where the DNA matches it firmly. Clone size is shown for a subset of rows, as once, few, many or a class of expanded clone.

J gene	D gene	clone size	V gene	CDR3 DNA	CDR3 protein
TRBJ2-5	TRBD1	.	TRBV7-2	TGTGCCAGCAGCTTCCGGGACAGGCAAGAGACCCAGTACTTC	CASSFRDRQETQYF
TRBJ1-2	TRBD1	.	TRBV7-6	TGTGCCAGCAGCCCGGGACAGGGAGGCTTTGGCTACACCTTC	CASSPGQGGFGYTF
TRBJ2-1	.	.	TRBV10-3	TGTGCCATCCGGCCGGAAGCCCGCCCCTACAATGAGCAGTTCTTC	CAIRPEARPYNEQFF
TRBJ1-3	.	once	TRBV6-5	TGTGCCAGCAGTTACGACAGGTTTGCTGGAAACACCATATATTTT	CASSYDRFAGNTIYF
TRBJ2-1	.	.	TRBV14	TGTGCCAGCAGCCGGGGTGCAAGGAACAATGAGCAGTTCTTC	CASSRGARNNEQFF
TRBJ2-7	.	.	TRBV6-1	TGTGCCAGCAGTGAAAATTTGGGGTGGGGAACGGAGGAGCAGTACTTC	CASSENLGWGTEEQYF
TRBJ2-7	TRBD2	.	TRBV10-2	TGCGCCAGCAGACTAGCGGGAGAGAAAGAGCAGTACTTC	CASRLAGEKEQYF
TRBJ1-4	TRBD1	.	TRBV28	TGTGCCAGCAGTGGCCTGGGACAGGGGTCGAAAAAACTGTTTTTT	CASSGLGQGSKKLFF
TRBJ1-1	.	once	TRBV6-1	TGTGCCAGCAGTGAACGGGAAGGGTTGAACACTGAAGCTTTCTTT	CASSEREGLNTEAFF
TRBJ2-1	.	.	TRBV4-1	TGCGCCAGCAGCCAACCTACTAGGTCCTACAATGAGCAGTTCTTC	CASSQPTRSYNEQFF
TRBJ2-3	.	.	TRBV7-2	TGTGCCAGCAGCTTAGTCGGAGGGGGGATTACAGATACGCAGTATTTT	CASSLVGGGITDTQYF
TRBJ2-3	TRBD1	.	TRBV11-2	TGTGCCAGCAGCTTAGGGGACAGGGACCCAGATACGCAGTATTTT	CASSLGDRDPDTQYF
TRBJ1-4	TRBD1	.	TRBV12-5	TGTGCTAGTGGGAGCGACAGGGACAGTGAAAAACTGTTTTTT	CASGSDRDSEKLFF
TRBJ2-7	.	few	TRBV7-9	TGTGCCAGCAGCTTCTCCGGTGAGCAGTACTTC	CASSFSGEQYF
TRBJ1-1	.	.	TRBV28	TGTGCCAGCAGTTTTTACAGGGACACTGAAGCTTTCTTT	CASSFYRDTEAFF
TRBJ1-2	TRBD1	.	TRBV4-2	TGTGCCAGCAGCCGGACAGGGGCCGATGGCTACACCTTC	CASSRTGADGYTF
TRBJ2-3	.	.	TRBV30	TGTGCCTGGAGTCAGACTAGAACGTCAGATACGCAGTATTTT	CAWSQTRTSDTQYF